This T cell receptor beta chain was identified in a study of blood T cells in healthy people across ages. General study findings and limits: When one million T cells were used, diversity estimates were thought to be underestimates. A conclusive naive versus antigen-experienced comparison was prevented by the unsorted PBMCs. TCR beta diversity, measured per million T cells, fell in a roughly linear way with age.

The sample providers were healthy Caucasian people from Russia, aged roughly 6 to 90. Using a J-beta primer mix together with a sample-barcoded 5' primer, a second PCR was run for about 7 to 12 cycles. TCRdb re-called the 5' RACE reads with MiXCR, one entry per CDR3 protein. The data hold 1.5 million to 2 million distinct CDR3 sequences, with 39% observed a single time. On this clonotype itself: Its target is not known. Because the CDR3 is missing its conserved closing phenylalanine or tryptophan, this is likely a read error.

V was pared by 5 bases and J by 5 bases, with 5 bases of the junction left unmatched. Germline CDR1 DFQATT, CDR2 SNEGSKA (reference sequence). The length of the CDR3 is 13 residues. This TCR derives from a human donor in good health. This rearrangement joins TRBV20-1 to TRBJ2-5; 10 nucleotides align to TRBD1. Sequenced: blood. The CDR3 bases are TGCAGTGCTCCCTGGACAGGGGGTGAGACCCAGTACTTA. Translating it yields CSAPWTGGETQYL.